The entry below describes one T cell receptor (delta chain). Its antigen is unidentified. It is likely a read error: a sequence one base away is far more abundant. At the DNA level, this CDR3 is encoded by other sequences in the same sample as well. TRG and TRD sequences were obtained from every sorted gammadelta sample. TCRdb re-called the multiplex PCR reads via CATT. Of 93,000 or so delta-chain clones in the sample, roughly 0.98% were seen once. This sample was taken from a study of γδ T cells in repeated Plasmodium falciparum infection. The overall study: Samples were taken at baseline, before some infections, and 21 days after each.

Flow sorting of PBMC yielded separate Vgamma9/Vdelta2+ and Vdelta2-negative gammadelta T cell populations for bulk repertoire analysis. The CDR3 has 18 amino acids. The germline V gene has CDR1 GEAIGNYY and CDR2 EKD. Regarding the study as a whole: Malian children's Vdelta2-negative repertoires appeared more expanded and less diverse than Australians'. Repeated controlled infections reportedly drove waves of new clonotype selection in Vdelta2-negative, mostly Vdelta1+, gammadelta repertoires.

Sequenced input: gamma-delta T cells from blood. The TCR comes from a pool of human donors (malaria-infected and uninfected, not separated). This rearrangement joins TRDV2 to TRDJ1, with 8 bases identical to TRDD3. The J gene, left out of TCRdb, was set here by checking the DNA against germline. DNA of the CDR3: TGTGCTGTCAGGCGGACTGGGGGTCCCCTTTTAAACACCGATAAACTCATCTTT. It specifies CAVRRTGGPLLNTDKLIF.